A few counts support the clone carrying this T cell receptor (beta chain). Its specificity is unknown. Regarding time point: week 3, after first cycle of checkpoint inhibitor. Patients had no prior systemic cancer treatment, immunosuppressants or other active cancers. The data were obtained in a study of blood T cell dynamics during melanoma immunotherapy. Study-wide context: Standard first-line treatment here was pembrolizumab or nivolumab plus ipilimumab in metastatic melanoma. Study-wide findings and caveats: PBMC repertoires of eventual disease-control patients split at W3 into clonality or diversity gains.

Only in-frame clones appear in the TCRdb table, and some are missing; sequencing was by immunoSEQ multiplex PCR. The sample gives 14,000 to 15,000 clones, roughly 89% of which show up once; approximately 8% is in the top ten. This material consisted of blood, taken from a patient treated with checkpoint blockade. This receptor was obtained from a human donor with melanoma.

The CDR3 protein is CASRPTSLYNEQFF. For the CDR3, the DNA is TGTGCCAGCAGACCGACTAGCCTCTACAATGAGCAGTTCTTC. This chain links TRBV28 with TRBJ2-1; 7 bases are a match to TRBD2. V was pared by 6 bases and J by 3 bases, with 5 bases of the junction left unmatched. The CDR3 has 14 amino acids. Germline V gene lookup returns CDR1 MDHEN and CDR2 SYDVKM.